The present entry profiles one T cell receptor beta chain with its context. The antigen remains unidentified. The data stem from a study of post-analysis software for immune sequencing data. Study-level background: The patients showed relapsing-remitting, secondary progressive and progressive-relapsing multiple sclerosis courses. Study-wide points: Comparison with controls showed significantly lower normalized Chao1 diversity in multiple sclerosis patients. When patients were compared with controls, a handful of TRBV segments were more frequent, TRBV5-6, TRBV5-1 and TRBV20-1 among them. Strong co-clustering by F measure was seen for same-batch samples.

Prepared libraries of TCR beta cDNA carried unique molecular identifiers. cDNA molecules numbering 450,000 to 650,000 came from around 0.96 to 9.9 million T cells. TCRdb redid the calling of the PCR reads with MiXCR, one entry per CDR3 protein. The sample yields about 760,000 distinct CDR3 sequences, 25% to 30% seen once. V dropped 5 bases and J dropped 6; count of bases not matched to a gene: 10. Per germline, CDR1 DFQATT and CDR2 SNEGSKA (reference sequence). The CDR3 has 15 amino acids. The chain recombines TRBV20-1 with TRBJ2-6; TRBD1 agrees at 7 bases. This receptor was obtained from a girl between 5 and 17 years old with multiple sclerosis. Sequenced input: blood. The CDR3 loop reads CSAWTRTGEANVLTF. CDR3 DNA sequence: TGCAGTGCTTGGACCCGGACAGGAGAGGCCAACGTCCTGACTTTC.